This TCR beta chain was recorded in a study of blood T cell repertoires in COVID-19. Study details: T cells, B-cell-depleted T cells, or PBMCs provided the cDNA or gDNA that served as material.

Authors' data handling: By means of reference gene primer amplification, nucleated cell counts were estimated. Using immunoSEQ multiplex PCR, the repertoire was profiled, and TCRdb retains in-frame clones only, with some absent. The V and J calls and the clone size are those of that table, but D and trimming were determined from the DNA. The repertoire holds 300,000 to 450,000 clones, approximately 92% seen once, with roughly 1% in the top ten. Germline V gene data show CDR1 as SGDLS and CDR2 as YYNGEE. Trimming took 0 bases from V and 1 from J, leaving 8 bases between them. This CDR3 is 14 amino acids long. Everyone who took part was 18 to 89 years old, and they came from 24 US areas. Cohort 3 donors counted as recovered after two negative PCRs, clearance, or resolved symptoms.

The chain joins TRBV9 to TRBJ2-7; D uncertain. The specimen was PBMCs or T cells enriched from blood (not recorded which). This clonotype originated in a man aged 18 to 30 who had recovered from COVID-19. In nucleotides, the CDR3 is TGTGCCAGCAGCGTAGTGGCAGGTTCCTACGAGCAGTACTTC. It codes for CASSVVAGSYEQYF.